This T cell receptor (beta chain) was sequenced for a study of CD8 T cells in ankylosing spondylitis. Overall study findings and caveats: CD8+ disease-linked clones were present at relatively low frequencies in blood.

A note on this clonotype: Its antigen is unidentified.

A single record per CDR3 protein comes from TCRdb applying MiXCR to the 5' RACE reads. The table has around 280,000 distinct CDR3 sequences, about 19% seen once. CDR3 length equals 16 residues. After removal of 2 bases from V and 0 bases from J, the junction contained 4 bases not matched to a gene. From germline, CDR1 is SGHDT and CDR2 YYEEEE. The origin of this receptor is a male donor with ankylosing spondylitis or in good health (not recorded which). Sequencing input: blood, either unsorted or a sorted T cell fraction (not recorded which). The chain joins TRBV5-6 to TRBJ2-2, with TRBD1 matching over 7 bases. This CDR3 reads CASSLWQGANTGELFF. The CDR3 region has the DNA TGTGCCAGCAGCTTATGGCAGGGGGCGAACACCGGGGAGCTGTTTTTT.